These 14 T cell receptor beta chains came from one sample sequenced in a study of response to subunit inactivated influenza vaccine. Via MiXCR, TCRdb re-called the RT-PCR reads, giving one row per CDR3 protein. The data contain about 780,000 distinct CDR3 sequences, about 18% of them seen just once; the ten biggest clones take up 11%. Sequencing used PBMCs from blood, obtained about 5 days after vaccination. Every receptor here comes from a man aged 45-65 years who received an inactivated influenza vaccine.

V usage is TRBV12-3 or TRBV12-4 and J usage is TRBJ1-6; 8 bases are shared with TRBD1. J was trimmed by 7 bases and V by 5 bases; bases with no gene match: 7. This CDR3 is built from 15 residues. CDR3 DNA: TGTGCCAGCAGTCGTGCGGACAGGGAGAATTCACCCCTCCACTTT. Its protein product is CASSRADRENSPLHF.

A few counts support this clonotype. The genes are TRBV27 and TRBJ2-1; TRBD2 might be the D (6 bases). Trimming took 4 bases from V and 1 from J, leaving 8 bases between them. Germline V gene sequence: CDR1 MNHEY, CDR2 SMNVEV (reference sequence). This CDR3 contains 14 residues. The CDR3 bases are TGTGCCAGCAGTTACGCGGGATCCTACAATGAGCAGTTCTTC. Translated: CASSYAGSYNEQFF.

The V gene is TRBV9, the J gene TRBJ1-6; no firm D call. In germline, CDR1 is SGDLS, CDR2 YYNGEE. Trimming cost V 0 bases and J 7 bases, with 8 bases left between them. The CDR3 covers 14 residues. Here the CDR3 DNA reads TGTGCCAGCAGCGTAGGGGCGAAAAATTCACCCCTCCACTTT. Residues: CASSVGAKNSPLHF.

This clonotype was seen more than once but under ten times. This chain connects TRBV12-3 or TRBV12-4 to TRBJ2-2; 12 bases align to TRBD2. CDR3 length equals 17 residues. Losses at the gene ends were 7 bases for V and 2 bases for J; bases not matched to a gene: 8. The CDR3 region has the DNA TGTGCCAGCAAAACTAGCGGGGGGTCCCCTAACACCGGGGAGCTGTTTTTT. Translation gives CASKTSGGSPNTGELFF.

Written as DNA, the CDR3 is TGTGCCAGCAGTCCGGGACTGGGGCTAGCCAAAAACATTCAGTACTTC. This gives the protein CASSPGLGLAKNIQYF. V gene TRBV27 combines with J gene TRBJ2-4; the D gene is possibly TRBD2 (6 bases). Germline-derived CDR1 and CDR2 are MNHEY and SMNVEV (reference sequence). The V and J ends lost 5 bases and 0 bases respectively, with 14 bases between them. The CDR3 spans 16 residues.

This clonotype occurred a few times. The chain joins TRBV5-6 to TRBJ1-2; TRBD1 is a possible D gene (5 bases). The V gene's germline CDR1 is SGHDT and CDR2 YYEEEE. This CDR3 spans 11 amino acids. Trimming took 4 bases from V and 10 from J, leaving 11 bases between them. CDR3 region: CASSGTGPYTF. DNA for the CDR3: TGTGCCAGCAGCGGGACGGGACCCTACACCTTC.

The V and J genes are TRBV18 and TRBJ2-5; perhaps TRBD2 as D (6 bases). Trimming left V 4 bases short and J 2 bases short, with 14 bases between. The CDR3 consists of 15 residues. The V gene's germline CDR1 is KGHSH and CDR2 LQKENI. In nucleotides, the CDR3 is TGTGCCAGCTCACATAGCTACCGGGGGCAAGAGACCCAGTACTTC. Its protein product is CASSHSYRGQETQYF. The full variable domain, with the rest looked up from reference TRBV18 and TRBJ2-5, is NAGVMQNPRHLVRRRGQEARLRCSPMKGHSHVYWYRQLPEEGLKFMVYLQKENIIDESGMPKERFSAEFPKEGPSILRIQQVVRGDSAAYFCASSHSYRGQETQYFGPGTRLLVL.

CDR3 sequence reads: CASSLNPSVGINTGELFF. The DNA for the CDR3 is TGTGCCAGCAGCTTGAACCCTTCAGTCGGGATAAACACCGGGGAGCTGTTTTTT. The chain uses TRBV5-6 and TRBJ2-2; possibly TRBD2 for D (5 bases). Deletions cut 1 base from V and 2 bases from J, with 18 bases between. Germline V gene data show CDR1 as SGHDT and CDR2 as YYEEEE. CDR3 length: 18 amino acids.

The count of this clonotype is one. Written as DNA, the CDR3 is TGTGCCAGCAGCTTAGCGCCCCTGGGGGCAGGCGAGCAGTACTTC. It yields the protein CASSLAPLGAGEQYF. V and J are TRBV7-2 and TRBJ2-7, with D possibly being TRBD1 (6 bases). Germline-derived CDR1 and CDR2 are SGHTA and FQGNSA. This CDR3 is built from 15 residues. V was pared by 0 bases and J by 6 bases, with 15 bases between.

The rearrangement joins TRBV6-1 to TRBJ2-5; D is undetermined. This CDR3 has 14 residues. Germline CDR1 is MNHNS and CDR2 is SASEGT. The V gene lost 10 bases and the J gene lost 5 bases, with 20 bases spanning the gap. The CDR3 bases are TGTGCCACCGTTTCCGGAATAATTTGGGAGACCCAGTACTTC. Protein: CATVSGIIWETQYF.

The chain couples TRBV7-2 to TRBJ2-7; 12 bases align to TRBD2. The CDR3 runs to 16 residues. The germline gives CDR1 SGHTA, CDR2 FQGNSA. The ends lost 0 bases at V and 5 bases at J; junction bases unmatched: 5. The CDR3 DNA sequence: TGTGCCAGCAGCTTAGCAGCTAGCGGGGGGGCACACGAGCAGTACTTC. This sequence encodes CASSLAASGGAHEQYF.

This CDR3 reads CAWRATGSYNEQFF. The CDR3 region has the DNA TGTGCCTGGAGGGCCACTGGGTCCTACAATGAGCAGTTCTTC. The chain is built from TRBV30 and TRBJ2-1; D unclear. Germline-derived CDR1 and CDR2 are GTSNPN and SVGIG (reference sequence). The length of the CDR3 is 14 residues. V gave up 3 bases and J gave up 1 base, with 10 bases separating them.

This clonotype was found a few times. The V call is TRBV6-2 or TRBV6-3, the J call TRBJ2-3; 12 bases line up with TRBD2. Germline V gene lookup returns CDR1 MNHEY and CDR2 SVGEGT. The ends lost 3 bases at V and 1 base at J; junction bases unmatched: 14. The CDR3 contains 20 residues. For the CDR3, the DNA is TGTGCCAGCAGTTATCGTTCGGCTAGCGGGAGGGCAGACCGCACAGATACGCAGTATTTT. This sequence encodes CASSYRSASGRADRTDTQYF.

The genes are TRBV29-1 and TRBJ2-2; 12 bases line up with TRBD2. The CDR3 is 15 amino acids. The junction had 5 bases not matched to a gene; V was cut back by 5 bases and J by 4 bases. Germline CDR1 is SQVTM and CDR2 is ANQGSEA. As DNA, the CDR3 is TGCAGCGTTAGGACTAGCGGGGAAGGCACCGGGGAGCTGTTTTTT. This codes for CSVRTSGEGTGELFF.